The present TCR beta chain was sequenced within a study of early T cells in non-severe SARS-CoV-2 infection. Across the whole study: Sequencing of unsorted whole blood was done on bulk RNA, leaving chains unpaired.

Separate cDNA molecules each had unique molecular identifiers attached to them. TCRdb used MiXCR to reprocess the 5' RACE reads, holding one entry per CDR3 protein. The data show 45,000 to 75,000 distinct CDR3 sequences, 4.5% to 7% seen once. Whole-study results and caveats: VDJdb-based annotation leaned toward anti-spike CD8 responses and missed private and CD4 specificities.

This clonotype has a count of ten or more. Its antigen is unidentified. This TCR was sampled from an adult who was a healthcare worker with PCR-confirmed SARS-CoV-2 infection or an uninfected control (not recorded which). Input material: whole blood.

DNA for the CDR3: TGTGCCAGCAGTTACCCAACAGGACCGAACTATGGCTACACCTTC. The encoded protein is CASSYPTGPNYGYTF. This chain uses TRBV6-2 or TRBV6-3 with TRBJ1-2, with D maybe TRBD1 (5 bases). Trimming left V 2 bases short and J 2 bases short, with 12 bases between. Germline values: CDR1 MNHEY, CDR2 SVGEGT. This CDR3 region has 15 residues.